These 20 T cell receptor beta chains share one sample of origin, sequenced in a study of blood T cell repertoires in COVID-19. Measured with immunoSEQ multiplex PCR; TCRdb has only the in-frame clones, and not every one. The sample holds a few hundred thousand clones, almost 90% seen once. Sequenced input: PBMCs or T cells enriched from blood (not recorded which). Source of these receptors: a woman aged 18-30 years with acute COVID-19.

This chain joins TRBV28 and TRBJ1-2; no clear D gene. Deletions cut 6 bases from V and 5 bases from J, with 13 bases between. The CDR3 is 13 residues long. Per the germline V gene, CDR1 is MDHEN and CDR2 is SYDVKM. CDR3 coding DNA: TGTGCCAGCAGGCCCGATTTGGAGTATGGCTACACCTTC. This gives the protein CASRPDLEYGYTF.

The rearrangement joins TRBV7-2 to TRBJ1-6; maybe TRBD1 (5 bases). Germline values: CDR1 SGHTA, CDR2 FQGNSA. The CDR3 spans 15 residues. With 1 base removed from V and 5 bases from J, the gap between germline ends came to 9 bases. CDR3 loop: CASSLGRANNSPLHF. The DNA of the CDR3 is TGTGCCAGCAGCTTAGGCAGGGCGAATAATTCACCCCTCCACTTT.

The rearrangement joins TRBV19 to TRBJ1-1; D not certain. Trimming stripped 7 bases from V and 5 bases from J, with 14 bases between. This CDR3 region has 13 residues. Looked up from germline, CDR1 is LNHDA and CDR2 is SQIVND (reference sequence). The CDR3, as DNA: TGTGCCAGTACCGGACCCGCGGGGACTGAAGCTTTCTTT. Amino acid sequence: CASTGPAGTEAFF.

The rearrangement uses TRBV27 and TRBJ2-7; 13 bases align to TRBD2. The CDR3 length is 17 residues. With V trimmed by 6 bases and J by 2 bases, 10 bases remained unmatched. Germline-derived CDR1 and CDR2 are MNHEY and SMNVEV (reference sequence). CDR3 sequence: CASSSVLGLAGAYEQYF. As DNA, the CDR3 is TGTGCCAGCAGCTCAGTATTAGGACTAGCGGGAGCCTACGAGCAGTACTTC.

The chain carries TRBV3-1 (or the pseudogene TRBV3-2) and TRBJ1-5; the match to TRBD1 covers 9 bases. This CDR3 has 16 amino acids. Germline V gene data show CDR1 as LGHDT and CDR2 as YNNKEL (reference sequence). The V gene end was trimmed by 0 bases and the J gene end by 7 bases; junction bases not matched to a gene: 7. The CDR3: CASSQDPAGTGQPQHF. In DNA form, the CDR3 reads TGTGCCAGCAGCCAAGATCCGGCCGGGACAGGGCAGCCCCAGCATTTT.

The gene calls are TRBV27 and TRBJ2-1, with D tentatively TRBD2 (7 bases). The CDR3 consists of 16 residues. The germline CDR1 and CDR2 sequences are MNHEY and SMNVEV (reference sequence). The V gene lost 2 bases and the J gene lost 7 bases, with 18 bases spanning the gap. CDR3 nucleotides: TGTGCCAGCAGTTTACCCGACTTAGAGGGGGGGAATGAGCAGTTCTTC. Its protein product is CASSLPDLEGGNEQFF.

The chain recombines TRBV28 with TRBJ1-5, with TRBD1 as a possible D gene (5 bases). V lost 8 bases to trimming and J lost 4 bases, with 12 bases between them. This CDR3 has 13 residues. Looked up from germline, CDR1 is MDHEN and CDR2 is SYDVKM. CDR3 residues: CASQWGRNQPQHF. CDR3 in DNA: TGTGCCAGCCAATGGGGCCGGAATCAGCCCCAGCATTTT.

V is TRBV7-2 and J is TRBJ2-5, with TRBD1 identical over 10 bases. CDR3 length equals 15 residues. CDR1 and CDR2 from the germline V gene are SGHTA and FQGNSA. Unmatched junction bases numbered 2, after V lost 0 bases and J lost 4 bases. The CDR3 bases are TGTGCCAGCAGCTTAGCGGACAGGGGGACAGAGACCCAGTACTTC. As protein: CASSLADRGTETQYF.

The chain carries TRBV6-5 and TRBJ1-2; possibly TRBD1 for D (6 bases). Germline CDR1 and CDR2: MNHEY and SVGAGI. The CDR3 covers 12 residues. The ends were cut back, 6 bases at V and 8 bases at J, with 13 bases in the middle. The CDR3 DNA sequence: TGTGCCAGCAGACAGGGATTGGGCGGCTACACCTTC. Its translation is CASRQGLGGYTF.

The V call is TRBV28, the J call TRBJ1-5, with D unclear. CDR1 MDHEN and CDR2 SYDVKM come from the germline V gene. V was trimmed by 7 bases and J by 0 bases, leaving 10 bases between them. This CDR3 has 14 residues. The CDR3 loop reads CASTLTLSNQPQHF. The CDR3, as DNA: TGTGCCAGCACCCTGACACTTAGCAATCAGCCCCAGCATTTT. The full variable domain, in which reference TRBV28 and TRBJ1-5 provide the parts outside the CDR3, is DVKVTQSSRYLVKRTGEKVFLECVQDMDHENMFWYRQDPGLGLRLIYFSYDVKMKEKGDIPEGYSVSREKKERFSLILESASTNQTSMYLCASTLTLSNQPQHFGDGTRLSIL.

The V call is TRBV27, the J call TRBJ2-7; D is possibly TRBD2 (6 bases). Per the germline V gene, CDR1 is MNHEY and CDR2 is SMNVEV (reference sequence). V was cut by 5 bases and J by 3 bases, with 14 bases left in between. This CDR3 contains 14 residues. The CDR3 region is CASSPDVGGYEQYF. The CDR3 DNA is TGTGCCAGCAGTCCGGACGTGGGGGGCTACGAGCAGTACTTC.

CDR3 sequence: CASSIARQLEPSGNTIYF. For the CDR3, the DNA is TGTGCCAGTAGTATAGCGCGGCAGCTCGAGCCCTCTGGAAACACCATATATTTT. The gene calls are TRBV19 and TRBJ1-3; D gene unclear. Trimming shortened V by 1 base and J by 0 bases, and 16 bases separated the two germline ends. The CDR3 is made up of 18 amino acids. CDR1 and CDR2 from the germline V gene are LNHDA and SQIVND (reference sequence).

The rearrangement links TRBV18 to TRBJ2-7; perhaps TRBD1 as D (5 bases). The CDR3 consists of 13 residues. The germline CDR1 and CDR2 sequences are KGHSH and LQKENI. V gave up 5 bases and J gave up 3 bases, with 11 bases separating them. The CDR3 bases are TGTGCCAGCTCAAATTCACAGGACTACGAGCAGTACTTC. Encoded protein: CASSNSQDYEQYF.

This sequence joins TRBV15 and TRBJ2-7, with 7 nucleotides matching TRBD2. Losses at the gene ends were 0 bases for V and 6 bases for J; bases not matched to a gene: 11. The CDR3 is 16 amino acids. Germline loops: CDR1 LNHNV, CDR2 YYDKDF (reference sequence). The CDR3 is CATSREAGPLLREQYF. CDR3 bases: TGTGCCACCAGCAGAGAAGCGGGGCCGCTGTTACGCGAGCAGTACTTC.

The genes are TRBV5-1 and TRBJ2-7, with 10 bases lining up with TRBD2. V shed 0 bases and J 6 bases; nucleotides not matched to a gene: 6. Germline lookup yields CDR1 SGHRS and CDR2 YFSETQ. The CDR3 sequence is 15 residues long. The CDR3: CASSLAASGSAEQYF. The DNA of the CDR3 is TGCGCCAGCAGCTTGGCGGCTAGCGGGAGCGCCGAGCAGTACTTC.

The gene calls are TRBV6-5 and TRBJ1-2; the match to TRBD1 covers 8 bases. The germline V gene encodes CDR1 MNHEY and CDR2 SVGAGI. This CDR3 has 13 residues. V gave up 6 bases and J gave up 4 bases; unmatched junction bases: 4. This chain's CDR3 is CASSLDRGYGYTF. The CDR3 DNA follows: TGTGCCAGCAGCCTCGACAGGGGCTATGGCTACACCTTC.

This chain connects TRBV25-1 to TRBJ2-2; D is perhaps TRBD2 (5 bases). Germline V CDR1 and CDR2: MGHDK, SYGVNS. The CDR3 is 13 residues long. The V gene lost 8 bases and the J gene lost 2 bases, with 9 bases spanning the gap. DNA of the CDR3: TGTGCCAGCTCGGACTCTAACACCGGGGAGCTGTTTTTT. Amino acids: CASSDSNTGELFF.

The V and J genes are TRBV3-1 (or the pseudogene TRBV3-2) and TRBJ2-2; 9 nucleotides match TRBD2. Germline CDR1 reads LGHDT; CDR2 reads YNNKEL (reference sequence). The junction had 6 bases not matched to a gene; V was cut back by 9 bases and J by 7 bases. The CDR3 spans 13 residues. The CDR3 here is CASLAGVGGELFF. The CDR3 nucleotides read TGTGCCAGTTTAGCGGGAGTGGGCGGGGAGCTGTTTTTT.

V is TRBV5-1 and J is TRBJ2-7; TRBD1 aligns across 9 bases. Germline V gene lookup returns CDR1 SGHRS and CDR2 YFSETQ. V shed 0 bases, J shed 3 bases, and the junction held 4 bases outside the gene matches. CDR3 length: 15 amino acids. CDR3 nucleotides: TGCGCCAGCAGCTTGGAAACAGGGGGCAGCTACGAGCAGTACTTC. It specifies CASSLETGGSYEQYF.

Here the CDR3 DNA reads TGTGCCAGTAGTAAGGTGGGAGAAGAGACCCAGTACTTC. Encoded protein: CASSKVGEETQYF. The chain joins TRBV19 to TRBJ2-5, with a weak D call TRBD2 (5 bases). The germline V gene encodes CDR1 LNHDA and CDR2 SQIVND (reference sequence). Trimming removed 4 bases at V and 3 bases at J, with 9 bases between. The CDR3 has 13 residues.